The 23 T cell receptor beta chains given below trace back to one sample, sequenced in a study of spatial heterogeneity in lung cancer. A single record per CDR3 protein comes from TCRdb applying MiXCR to the 5' RACE reads. This table has about 18,000 distinct CDR3 sequences, about 20% appearing once. Time point meaning: sample taken at primary tumor resection. Without sorting, whole RNA was sequenced from tumor, nontumor lung or frozen PBMC. The sequences come from PBMCs, collected at surgery. These receptors came from a male donor with early-stage non-small cell lung cancer.

This clonotype was counted at least ten times. The CDR3 nucleotides read TGTGCCAGCAGGTCCGGGGGACAGACTAACTATGGCTACACCTTC. It translates to CASRSGGQTNYGYTF. The V and J genes are TRBV6-5 and TRBJ1-2, with 7 nucleotides matching TRBD1. This CDR3 is 15 amino acids long. The germline V gene has CDR1 MNHEY and CDR2 SVGAGI. After removal of 6 bases from V and 0 bases from J, the junction contained 7 bases not matched to a gene.

Judged by abundance, this clonotype is medium-sized. The chain is built from TRBV12-3 or TRBV12-4 and TRBJ1-2, with 7 positions matching TRBD1. V was pared by 7 bases and J by 7 bases, with 6 bases of the junction left unmatched. This CDR3 is built from 12 residues. The CDR3 nucleotides are TGTGCCAGCAACCCGGCAGGGGGTGGCTACACCTTC. Translation gives CASNPAGGGYTF.

V and J are TRBV12-3 or TRBV12-4 and TRBJ2-1, with TRBD1 matching over 7 bases. Trimming took 5 bases from V and 6 from J; bases not matched to a gene: 4. The CDR3 totals 13 residues. The CDR3 sequence is CASSLDRVNEQFF. The CDR3 DNA follows: TGTGCCAGCAGTCTCGACAGGGTCAATGAGCAGTTCTTC.

To note about this clonotype: A read error may be the cause here, since a much bigger clone is one base away. In nucleotides, the CDR3 is TGTGCCAGTAGCCCGATATTGTCTAGCAATCAGCCCCAGCAATTT. It is translated as CASSPILSSNQPQQF. The genes are TRBV19 and TRBJ1-5; unclear D gene. This CDR3 is built from 15 residues. The germline V gene has CDR1 LNHDA and CDR2 SQIVND (reference sequence).

By share of the sample, this clonotype is medium-sized. The chain uses TRBV20-1 and TRBJ1-2; maybe TRBD1 (6 bases). The CDR3 is made up of 12 amino acids. Germline lookup yields CDR1 DFQATT and CDR2 SNEGSKA (reference sequence). Trimming cost V 6 bases and J 7 bases, with 15 bases left between them. The CDR3 DNA is TGCAGTGCCGCGACAGGTAGCGTTGGCTACACCTTC. Residues: CSAATGSVGYTF.

The J gene is TRBJ2-7, the V gene TRBV30; D remains unclear. The germline CDR1 and CDR2 sequences are GTSNPN and SVGIG (reference sequence). The germline V and J ends were trimmed by 0 bases and 2 bases, with 8 bases remaining between them. The CDR3 sequence is 13 residues long. The chain's CDR3 is CAWSVAPTYEQYF. The CDR3, as DNA: TGTGCCTGGAGTGTCGCTCCTACCTACGAGCAGTACTTC.

This clonotype is labeled as medium-sized. V gene TRBV5-1 combines with J gene TRBJ1-5; D perhaps matches TRBD1 (5 bases). Germline-derived CDR1 and CDR2 are SGHRS and YFSETQ. The CDR3 covers 14 residues. The V gene lost 1 base and the J gene lost 7 bases, with 12 bases spanning the gap. The CDR3 bases are TGCGCCAGCAGCTTGTACGGGGCCGGGCAGCCCCAGCATTTT. Encoded protein: CASSLYGAGQPQHF.

The rearrangement links TRBV12-5 to TRBJ1-2; D possibly corresponds to TRBD1 (5 bases). V dropped 6 bases and J dropped 2 bases, with 16 bases sitting between them. This CDR3 is 15 amino acids long. The germline V gene encodes CDR1 LGHNT and CDR2 FRNRAP. DNA of the CDR3: TGTGCTAGTGGGGACAACCGGGGCAAAAACTATGGCTACACCTTC. Translated: CASGDNRGKNYGYTF.

In its sample, this clonotype was seen a few times. The chain carries TRBV2 and TRBJ1-5, with 8 nucleotides matching TRBD1. V trimming: 4 bases; J trimming: 7 bases; junction bases outside the gene matches: 6. The CDR3 length is 14 residues. Germline CDR1 is SNHLY and CDR2 is FYNNEI. CDR3 sequence (DNA): TGTGCCAGCAGTGGAGGACAGGGCCTGCAGCCCCAGCATTTT. This gives the protein CASSGGQGLQPQHF.

This clonotype was observed many times. This chain joins TRBV2 and TRBJ2-1; D ambiguous. The CDR3 is 14 residues long. Trimming left V 4 bases short and J 6 bases short, with 13 bases between. The V gene's germline CDR1 is SNHLY and CDR2 FYNNEI. In nucleotides, the CDR3 is TGTGCCAGCAGTGGCCGGACCTCTGGCAATGAGCAGTTCTTC. Translating it yields CASSGRTSGNEQFF.

The chain recombines TRBV10-1 with TRBJ1-1, with D hard to call. V was shortened by 0 bases and J by 4 bases, with 15 bases between the two germline ends. Germline CDR1 reads WNHNN; CDR2 reads SYGVQD (reference sequence). The CDR3 covers 16 residues. The DNA for the CDR3 is TGCGCCAGCAGTGAGTCGACTCGAAGGGAGAGCACTGAAGCTTTCTTT. Translated, it gives CASSESTRRESTEAFF.

The V and J genes are TRBV19 and TRBJ2-3; 9 bases are a match to TRBD1. The CDR3 is 15 residues long. Germline-derived CDR1 and CDR2 are LNHDA and SQIVND (reference sequence). V dropped 4 bases and J dropped 2; count of bases not matched to a gene: 4. CDR3 nucleotide sequence: TGTGCCAGTAGTAGCGGGACAGGGTACACAGATACGCAGTATTTT. Translation: CASSSGTGYTDTQYF.

This clonotype was picked up a small number of times. CDR3 loop: CSTNRGLSDEAFF. The DNA for the CDR3 is TGCAGTACAAATCGCGGGTTGAGTGATGAAGCTTTCTTT. This chain links TRBV20-1 with TRBJ1-1; D gene ambiguous. The germline V and J ends were trimmed by 8 bases and 7 bases, with 20 bases remaining between them. This CDR3 has 13 residues. Germline CDR1 DFQATT, CDR2 SNEGSKA (reference sequence).

This clonotype was detected ten times or more. The V gene is TRBV12-3 or TRBV12-4, the J gene TRBJ2-1, with D unclear. V lost 3 bases and J lost 6, with 15 bases in between. The CDR3 runs to 15 residues. The CDR3 protein is CASSFPLSGLNEQFF. The DNA of the CDR3 is TGTGCCAGCAGTTTCCCCTTATCAGGTCTCAATGAGCAGTTCTTC.

The table lists this clonotype with many counts. The chain couples TRBV20-1 to TRBJ2-7, with D unresolved. V was shortened by 2 bases and J by 7 bases, with 6 bases between the two germline ends. The CDR3 covers 10 residues. CDR1 is DFQATT, CDR2 SNEGSKA, per germline (reference sequence). CDR3 sequence: CSARLGEQYF. The CDR3 nucleotides are TGCAGTGCTAGACTAGGGGAGCAGTACTTC.

This clonotype was seen many times. The V and J genes are TRBV20-1 and TRBJ1-5; 9 bases match TRBD1. The CDR3 runs 16 residues. Germline CDR1 reads DFQATT; CDR2 reads SNEGSKA (reference sequence). The V and J ends lost 4 bases and 2 bases, in that order; junction bases with no gene match: 9. DNA of the CDR3: TGCAGTGCTACGGGACAGGGTTCGGATGGCAATCAGCCCCAGCATTTT. This translates into CSATGQGSDGNQPQHF.

V is TRBV6-2 or TRBV6-3 and J is TRBJ2-3; D is unresolved. CDR3 length equals 11 residues. Germline values: CDR1 MNHEY, CDR2 SVGEGT. With 5 bases removed from V and 0 bases from J, the gap between germline ends came to 0 bases. This chain's CDR3 is CASSSTDTQYF. As DNA, the CDR3 is TGTGCCAGCAGTAGCACAGATACGCAGTATTTT.

The chain carries TRBV19 and TRBJ2-7; 10 bases agree with TRBD1. With V trimmed by 6 bases and J by 3 bases, 8 bases remained unmatched. The CDR3 has 15 amino acids. Germline values: CDR1 LNHDA, CDR2 SQIVND (reference sequence). CDR3 nucleotide sequence: TGTGCCAGTAGAAGTTCCGGGACAGGGGTCTACGAGCAGTACTTC. Encoded protein: CASRSSGTGVYEQYF.

The sample holds many counts of this clonotype. The chain uses TRBV5-5 and TRBJ2-2; D tentatively fits TRBD1 or TRBD2 (6 bases each). The CDR3 contains 15 residues. Germline V gene data show CDR1 as SGHKS and CDR2 as YYEKEE (reference sequence). The V end was cut by 2 bases, the J end by 7 bases, with 15 bases between. DNA for the CDR3: TGTGCCAGCAGCTTCCCGGGGGCCGGCGGCGGGGAGCTGTTTTTT. The encoded protein is CASSFPGAGGGELFF.

This clonotype was detected ten times or more. This rearrangement joins TRBV5-1 to TRBJ2-4, with 11 bases that match TRBD1. V lost 2 bases to trimming and J lost 3 bases; unmatched junction nucleotides: 10. The CDR3 totals 18 residues. Germline V CDR1 and CDR2: SGHRS, YFSETQ. CDR3 loop: CASSFGQGALAGKNIQYF. The CDR3 DNA sequence: TGCGCCAGCAGCTTTGGACAGGGGGCCCTGGCAGGCAAAAACATTCAGTACTTC.

This clonotype was seen a few times. The chain links TRBV19 to TRBJ2-2; tentative D call: TRBD1 (6 bases). The length of the CDR3 is 18 residues. Germline V gives CDR1 LNHDA, CDR2 SQIVND (reference sequence). The V gene lost 2 bases and the J gene lost 4 bases, with 20 bases spanning the gap. DNA for the CDR3: TGTGCCAGTAGTATAACCAGGGGACGGCCAAGGGGCACCGGGGAGCTGTTTTTT. Its protein is CASSITRGRPRGTGELFF.

The chain employs TRBV2 and TRBJ2-1; 8 positions match TRBD2. The J segment lost 4 bases and the V segment lost 6 bases, leaving 5 bases of the junction unmatched. The CDR3 contains 14 residues. Germline values: CDR1 SNHLY, CDR2 FYNNEI. The DNA of the CDR3 is TGTGCCAGCAGCGAGCGGGGGTCTTACAATGAGCAGTTCTTC. It yields the protein CASSERGSYNEQFF.

This chain joins TRBV7-9 and TRBJ2-1, with TRBD2 matching 11 bases. The V segment lost 5 bases and the J segment 7 bases; nucleotides outside the gene matches: 10. The germline V gene has CDR1 SEHNR and CDR2 FQNEAQ (reference sequence). This CDR3 contains 16 residues. CDR3 nucleotides: TGTGCCAGCAGCCGCTTAGCGGGGGGGATTGGGAATGAGCAGTTCTTC. Its translation is CASSRLAGGIGNEQFF.